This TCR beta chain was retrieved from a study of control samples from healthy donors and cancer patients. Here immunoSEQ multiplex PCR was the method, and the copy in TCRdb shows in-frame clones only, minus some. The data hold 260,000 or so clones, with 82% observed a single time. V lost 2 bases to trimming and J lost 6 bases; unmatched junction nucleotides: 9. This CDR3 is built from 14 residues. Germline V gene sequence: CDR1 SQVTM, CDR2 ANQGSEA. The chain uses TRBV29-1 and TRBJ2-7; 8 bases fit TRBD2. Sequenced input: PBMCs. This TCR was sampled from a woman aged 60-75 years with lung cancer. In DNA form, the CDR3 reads TGCAGCGTTGAAAGCCCGCTAGCGGGCGTCGAGCAGTACTTC. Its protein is CSVESPLAGVEQYF.